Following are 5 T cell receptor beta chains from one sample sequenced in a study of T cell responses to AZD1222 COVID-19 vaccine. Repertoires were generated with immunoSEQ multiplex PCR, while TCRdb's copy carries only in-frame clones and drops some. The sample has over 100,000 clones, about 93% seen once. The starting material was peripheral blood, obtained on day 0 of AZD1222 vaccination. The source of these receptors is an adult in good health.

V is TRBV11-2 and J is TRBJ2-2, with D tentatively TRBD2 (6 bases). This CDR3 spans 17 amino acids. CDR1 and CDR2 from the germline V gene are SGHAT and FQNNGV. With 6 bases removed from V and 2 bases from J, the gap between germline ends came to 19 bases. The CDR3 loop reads CASRFGVWEANTGELFF. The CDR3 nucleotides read TGTGCCAGCAGATTTGGGGTTTGGGAGGCCAACACCGGGGAGCTGTTTTTT.

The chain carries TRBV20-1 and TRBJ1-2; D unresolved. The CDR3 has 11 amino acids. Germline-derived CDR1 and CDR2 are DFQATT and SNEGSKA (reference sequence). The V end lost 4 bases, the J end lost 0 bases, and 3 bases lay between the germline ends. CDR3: CSATSNYGYTF. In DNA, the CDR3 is TGCAGTGCTACCTCTAACTATGGCTACACCTTC.

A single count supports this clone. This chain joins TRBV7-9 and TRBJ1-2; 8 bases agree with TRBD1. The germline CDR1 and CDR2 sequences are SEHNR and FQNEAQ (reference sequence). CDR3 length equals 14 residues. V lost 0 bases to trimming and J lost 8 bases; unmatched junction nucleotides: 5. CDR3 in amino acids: CASSLADRGRGYTF. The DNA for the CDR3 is TGTGCCAGCAGCTTAGCTGACAGGGGACGCGGCTACACCTTC.

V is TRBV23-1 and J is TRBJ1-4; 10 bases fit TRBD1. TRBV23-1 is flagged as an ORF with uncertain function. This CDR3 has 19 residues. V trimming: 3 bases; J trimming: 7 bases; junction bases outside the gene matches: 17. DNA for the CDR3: TGCGCCAGCAGTCACCCGACAGGGGGCCGGGGGGGCTTAAGTGAAAAACTGTTTTTT. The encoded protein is CASSHPTGGRGGLSEKLFF.

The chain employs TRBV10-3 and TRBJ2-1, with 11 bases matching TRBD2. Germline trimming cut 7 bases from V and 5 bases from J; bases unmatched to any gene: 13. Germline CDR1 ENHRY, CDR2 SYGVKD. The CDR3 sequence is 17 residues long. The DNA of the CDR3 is TGTGCCATCAAGGGGGGGTTAGCGGGAGGGCAGAACAATGAGCAGTTCTTC. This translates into CAIKGGLAGGQNNEQFF.